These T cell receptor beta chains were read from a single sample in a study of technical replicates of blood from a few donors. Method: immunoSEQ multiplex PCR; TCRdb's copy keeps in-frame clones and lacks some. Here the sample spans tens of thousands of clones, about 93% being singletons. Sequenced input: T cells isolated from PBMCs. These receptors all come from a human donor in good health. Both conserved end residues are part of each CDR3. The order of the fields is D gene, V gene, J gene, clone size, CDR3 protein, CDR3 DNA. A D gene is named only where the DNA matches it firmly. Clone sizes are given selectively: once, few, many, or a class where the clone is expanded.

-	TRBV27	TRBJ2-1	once	CASSFVPVSYNEQFF	TGTGCCAGCAGTTTTGTTCCTGTCTCCTACAATGAGCAGTTCTTC
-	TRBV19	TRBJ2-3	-	CASSAGLIEDTQYF	TGTGCCAGTAGTGCGGGACTCATCGAAGATACGCAGTATTTT
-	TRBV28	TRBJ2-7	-	CASSPLGGSYEQYF	TGTGCCAGCAGTCCCCTCGGTGGGAGTTACGAGCAGTACTTC
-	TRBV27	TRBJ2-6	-	CASSFVGPGNRDLLFSGANVLTF	TGTGCCAGCAGTTTCGTCGGCCCCGGAAACAGGGACCTGCTTTTCTCTGGGGCCAACGTCCTGACTTTC
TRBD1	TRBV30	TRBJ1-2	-	CACDRVTGYGYTF	TGTGCCTGTGACAGGGTAACGGGCTATGGCTACACCTTC
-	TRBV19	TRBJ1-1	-	CASSIVFGQGMNTEAFF	TGTGCCAGTAGTATAGTCTTCGGGCAGGGTATGAACACTGAAGCTTTCTTT
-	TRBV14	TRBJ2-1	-	CASSQNFLAEYNEQFF	TGTGCCAGCAGCCAAAACTTCCTAGCCGAGTACAATGAGCAGTTCTTC
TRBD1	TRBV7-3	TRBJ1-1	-	CASSSYPTGEYTEAFF	TGTGCCAGCAGCTCCTACCCGACAGGGGAATACACTGAAGCTTTCTTT
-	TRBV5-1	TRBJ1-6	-	CASSFGRGNSPLHF	TGCGCCAGCAGCTTTGGCAGGGGTAATTCACCCCTCCACTTT
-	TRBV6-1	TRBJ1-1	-	CASSVGNTEAFF	TGTGCCAGCAGTGTCGGGAACACTGAAGCTTTCTTT
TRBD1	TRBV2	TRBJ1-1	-	CASYPGQGKTEAFF	TGTGCCAGCTACCCGGGACAGGGGAAAACTGAAGCTTTCTTT
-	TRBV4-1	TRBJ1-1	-	CASSQAINSFEGAFF	TGCGCCAGCAGCCAAGCAATCAATTCTTTCGAGGGAGCTTTCTTT
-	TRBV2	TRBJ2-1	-	CASSVTGTYNEQFF	TGTGCCAGCAGTGTTACAGGCACCTACAATGAGCAGTTCTTC
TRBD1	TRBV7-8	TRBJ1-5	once	CASSHGTGGAQDQPQHF	TGTGCCAGCAGCCACGGGACAGGGGGCGCGCAGGATCAGCCCCAGCATTTT